These T cell receptor beta chains were read from a single sample in a study of cytomegalovirus exposure and HLA in healthy donors. Method: immunoSEQ multiplex PCR; TCRdb's copy keeps in-frame clones and lacks some. The sample consists of over 200,000 clones, around 89% of them appearing once. Specimen: PBMCs. These receptors were collected from a woman under 30 in good health and CMV-seronegative. Both conserved end residues are part of each CDR3.

TRBJ1-1	TRBV15	CATNVDRTNTEAFF
TRBJ1-2	TRBV10-3	CAISAGNYGYTF
TRBJ1-1	TRBV27	CASSTGTGGLTEAFF
TRBJ2-5	TRBV13	CASSSRTSGSREQYF
TRBJ2-7	TRBV7-9	CASSLAPREQYF
TRBJ2-7	TRBV5-6	CASSLVGYSGTGTYEQYF
TRBJ2-2	TRBV27	CASSVTGANTGELFF
TRBJ1-2	TRBV2	CASSVREVGGYTF
TRBJ2-7	TRBV23-1	CASSQSTSGYSSPFPYEQYF
TRBJ2-7	TRBV11-3	CASRVGPSSYEQYF
TRBJ1-2	TRBV5-1	CASSSPSETYGYTF
TRBJ1-2	TRBV7-9	CASSLYTVNYGYTF
TRBJ1-1	TRBV19	CASSWQGMNTEAFF
TRBJ2-7	TRBV7-9	CASSQGGSRVHEQYF
TRBJ1-2	TRBV7-2	CASRQSQGSGGYTF
TRBJ2-7	TRBV7-9	CASSLQNYEQYF
TRBJ2-5	TRBV14	CASSQPTSGIKYF
TRBJ1-1	TRBV10-3	CATRQGLNTEAFF
TRBJ2-6	TRBV5-1	CASSFAGGLGANVLTF
TRBJ1-1	TRBV30	CAWGTAVELNTEAFF
TRBJ2-1	TRBV7-9	CSSAQGNEQFF
TRBJ1-4	TRBV9	CASGAGGATNEKLFF
TRBJ1-1	TRBV7-9	CASSVDPRGEAFF